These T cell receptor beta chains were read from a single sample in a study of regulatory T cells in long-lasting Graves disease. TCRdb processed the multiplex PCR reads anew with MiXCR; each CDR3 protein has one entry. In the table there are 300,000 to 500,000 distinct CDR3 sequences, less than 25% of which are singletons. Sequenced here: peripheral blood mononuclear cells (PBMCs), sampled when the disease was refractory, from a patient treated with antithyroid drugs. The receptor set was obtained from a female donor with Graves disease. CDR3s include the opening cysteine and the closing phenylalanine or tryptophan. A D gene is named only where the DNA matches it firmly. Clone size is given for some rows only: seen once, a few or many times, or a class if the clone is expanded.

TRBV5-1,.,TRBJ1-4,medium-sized,TGTGCCAGCAGCTTCGACTGGGGAGGGGAAAAACTGTTTTTT,CASSFDWGGEKLFF
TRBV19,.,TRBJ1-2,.,TGTGCCAGTAGTGGGCTGGTTTGGGGAAGTAGGTCGGATGGCTACACCTTC,CASSGLVWGSRSDGYTF
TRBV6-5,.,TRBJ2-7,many,TGTGCCAGCAGTTATGGTCAGCTGGGCTACGAGCAGTACTTC,CASSYGQLGYEQYF
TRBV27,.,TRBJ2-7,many,TGTGCCAGCAGTTTCTTACCGGCAGGGGCCTACGAGCAGTACTTC,CASSFLPAGAYEQYF
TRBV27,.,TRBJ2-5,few,TGTGCCAGCAGGGCAGACGGCGGAGAGACCCAGTACTTC,CASRADGGETQYF
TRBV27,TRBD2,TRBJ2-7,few,TGTGCCAGCAGTTTGAAAGCGGGAGTCTCCGAGCAGTACTTC,CASSLKAGVSEQYF
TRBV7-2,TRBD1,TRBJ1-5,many,TGTGCCAGCAGCCCAAAGACAGGGGATCAGCCCCAGCATTTT,CASSPKTGDQPQHF
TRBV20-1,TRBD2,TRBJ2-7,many,TGCAGTGCTAGTCCCAGCGGGGTATATTACGAGCAGTACTTC,CSASPSGVYYEQYF
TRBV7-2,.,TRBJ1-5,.,TGTGCCAGCAGCCGAGCTCAGGGAGTCTCTCAGCCCCAGCATTTT,CASSRAQGVSQPQHF
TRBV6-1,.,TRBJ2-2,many,TGTGCCAGCACCCTAAGGGTCAACACCGGGGAGCTGTTTTTT,CASTLRVNTGELFF
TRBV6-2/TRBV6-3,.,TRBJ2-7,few,TGTGCCAGCAGTTATTCACCGCAGTACGAGCAGTACTTC,CASSYSPQYEQYF
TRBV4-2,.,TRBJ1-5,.,TGTGCCAGCAGCCAAGCAAGGGACCCCCAAAACAGGCAGCCCCAGCATTTT,CASSQARDPQNRQPQHF
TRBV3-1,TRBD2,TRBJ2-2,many,TGTGCCAGCAGCCGAGGACTAGCGGTGCCCGAGCTGTTTTTT,CASSRGLAVPELFF
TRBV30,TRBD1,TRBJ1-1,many,TGTGCCTGGGGGACAGGGGGGAACACTGAAGCTTTCTTT,CAWGTGGNTEAFF
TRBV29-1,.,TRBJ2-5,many,TGCAGCGTTGTCCCATCAGGCGAGACCCAGTACTTC,CSVVPSGETQYF
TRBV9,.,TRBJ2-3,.,TGTGCCAGCAGCACGGCGGACTCCCCCGAAAAGGTTACAGATACGCAGTATTTT,CASSTADSPEKVTDTQYF
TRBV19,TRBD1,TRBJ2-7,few,TGTGCCACCTCACAGGGGGCGCGTCAAGAGCAGTACTTC,CATSQGARQEQYF
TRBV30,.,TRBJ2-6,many,TGTGCCTGGAAGGTGGGGACTTGGACCAACGTCCTGACTTTC,CAWKVGTWTNVLTF
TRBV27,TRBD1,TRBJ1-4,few,TGTGCCAGCAGTAGAAGGACAGGCAAGGGTGAAAAACTGTTTTTT,CASSRRTGKGEKLFF
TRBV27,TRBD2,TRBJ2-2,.,TGTGCCAGCAGTCCCACTAGCGGGAAGGGCACCGGGGAGCTGTTTTTT,CASSPTSGKGTGELFF